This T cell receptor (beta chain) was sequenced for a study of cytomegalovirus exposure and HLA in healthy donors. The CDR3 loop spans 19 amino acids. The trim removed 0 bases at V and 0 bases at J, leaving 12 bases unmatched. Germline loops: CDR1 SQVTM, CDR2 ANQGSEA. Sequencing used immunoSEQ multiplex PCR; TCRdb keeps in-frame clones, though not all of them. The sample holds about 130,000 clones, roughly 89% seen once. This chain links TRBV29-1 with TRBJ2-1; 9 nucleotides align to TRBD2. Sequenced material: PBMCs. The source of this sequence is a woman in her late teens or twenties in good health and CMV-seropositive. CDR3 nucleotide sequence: TGCAGCGTTGAAGATAGCGGACCGGCTAGCGGGGTCTCCTACAATGAGCAGTTCTTC. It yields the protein CSVEDSGPASGVSYNEQFF.